This TCR beta chain was identified in a study of T-cell memory formation after mild COVID-19. General observations from the study: CD4+ contracting clones were mainly CM and EM; CD8+ ones, EMRA.

This CDR3 contains 18 residues. V lost 1 base and J lost 0; bases outside the gene matches: 4. The germline V gene encodes CDR1 SGHVS and CDR2 FQNEAQ. As concerns this clonotype: Its matching antigen is unknown.

TCRdb independently ran MiXCR on the 5' RACE reads; one entry per CDR3 protein. Seen here are tens of thousands of distinct CDR3 sequences, around 13% observed once, and the top ten hold roughly a quarter. The sequenced sample consisted of PBMCs or a T cell subset sorted from them (not recorded which). The gene calls are TRBV7-8 and TRBJ2-1; 12 bases agree with TRBD2. This TCR came from an adult woman who had mild COVID-19 (a few samples of this study predate the infection). Cell type and time point are not known. The CDR3: CASSLGGLAGYSYNEQFF. CDR3 nucleotide sequence: TGTGCCAGCAGCTTAGGGGGACTAGCGGGTTACTCCTACAATGAGCAGTTCTTC.